The 9 T cell receptor beta chains presented below share a single source sample, sequenced in a study of T-cell memory formation after mild COVID-19. TCRdb ran MiXCR on the 5' RACE reads and lists one entry per CDR3 protein. The repertoire has approximately 46,000 distinct CDR3 sequences, approximately 12% of them found once; the top ten carry approximately 25%. What was sequenced was PBMCs or a T cell subset sorted from them (not recorded which). These receptors were collected from a young man who had mild COVID-19 (a few samples of this study predate the infection). Cell type and time point are not known.

V usage is TRBV2 and J usage is TRBJ2-1, with D maybe TRBD1 (6 bases). Looked up from germline, CDR1 is SNHLY and CDR2 is FYNNEI. The CDR3 has 12 amino acids. V lost 4 bases and J lost 6, with 7 bases in between. CDR3 nucleotides: TGTGCCAGCAGTGTAGGGGGCAATGAGCAGTTCTTC. Its protein product is CASSVGGNEQFF.

The chain links TRBV6-6 to TRBJ1-2, with 7 bases matching TRBD1. The CDR3 is 14 amino acids. V gave up 6 bases and J gave up 5 bases; unmatched junction bases: 9. Looked up from germline, CDR1 is MNHNY and CDR2 is SVGAGI (reference sequence). The CDR3 nucleotides are TGTGCCAGCAGGCGGGGTCAGGGGGGGTATGGCTACACCTTC. Its protein is CASRRGQGGYGYTF.

This clonotype was observed a handful of times. V is TRBV27 and J is TRBJ2-3; D uncertain. This CDR3 has 12 residues. Trimming took 8 bases from V and 9 from J, leaving 15 bases between them. From germline, CDR1 is MNHEY and CDR2 SMNVEV (reference sequence). Here the CDR3 DNA reads TGTGCCAGCCGATCGCTGGTAGAGACGCAGTATTTT. Amino acid sequence: CASRSLVETQYF.

A few counts support this clonotype. V usage is TRBV7-2 and J usage is TRBJ1-1; TRBD1 might be the D (6 bases). V was trimmed by 3 bases and J by 1 base, leaving 9 bases between them. The CDR3 runs to 14 residues. Germline V lookup: CDR1 SGHTA, CDR2 FQGNSA. CDR3: CASSLWTENTEAFF. Written as DNA, the CDR3 is TGTGCCAGCAGCTTGTGGACAGAGAACACTGAAGCTTTCTTT. Looking up the rest from reference TRBV7-2 and TRBJ1-1 gives the full variable domain: GAGVSQSPSNKVTEKGKDVELRCDPISGHTALYWYRQSLGQGLEFLIYFQGNSAPDKSGLPSDRFSAERTGGSVSTLTIQRTQQEDSAVYLCASSLWTENTEAFFGQGTRLTVV.

This clonotype was picked up a small number of times. V usage is TRBV7-9 and J usage is TRBJ1-1; TRBD1 matches at 8 bases. Trimming removed 8 bases from V and 0 bases from J; junction bases left unmatched: 5. This CDR3 spans 14 amino acids. Germline V lookup: CDR1 SEHNR, CDR2 FQNEAQ (reference sequence). The CDR3 reads CASFGDRLNTEAFF. The CDR3 coding sequence is TGTGCCAGCTTTGGGGACAGGTTGAACACTGAAGCTTTCTTT.

This clonotype turned up a few times. The genes are TRBV7-9 and TRBJ2-3; 13 bases are shared with TRBD2. Germline V lookup: CDR1 SEHNR, CDR2 FQNEAQ (reference sequence). V shed 5 bases and J 2 bases; nucleotides not matched to a gene: 7. The length of the CDR3 is 17 residues. The chain's CDR3 is CASSPGTSGALTDTQYF. The CDR3 DNA is TGTGCCAGCAGCCCGGGGACTAGCGGGGCGCTCACAGATACGCAGTATTTT.

This clonotype was seen a handful of times. This chain joins TRBV7-3 and TRBJ2-3; TRBD2 might be the D (6 bases). Trimming stripped 5 bases from V and 6 bases from J, with 15 bases between. CDR3 length equals 14 residues. Germline assignment: CDR1 SGHTA and CDR2 FQGTGA. CDR3 region: CASSRAGSPDTQYF. The DNA for the CDR3 is TGTGCCAGCAGCCGAGCGGGTTCACCGGATACGCAGTATTTT.

This clonotype appeared a few times. This chain uses TRBV4-3 with TRBJ2-7; tentatively, D is TRBD1 or TRBD2 (5 bases each). The germline V gene has CDR1 LGHNA and CDR2 YSLEER. The V end was cut by 0 bases, the J end by 2 bases, with 11 bases between. This CDR3 is built from 15 residues. CDR3 in amino acids: CASSQDWDPTYEQYF. In DNA form, the CDR3 reads TGCGCCAGCAGCCAAGACTGGGACCCCACCTACGAGCAGTACTTC.

V usage is TRBV11-2 and J usage is TRBJ1-3; D is undetermined. The CDR3 covers 15 residues. Trimming removed 6 bases from V and 0 bases from J, with 12 bases in between. Germline V gene lookup returns CDR1 SGHAT and CDR2 FQNNGV. CDR3 loop: CASRPVGYSGNTIYF. The CDR3 nucleotides are TGTGCCAGCAGGCCCGTGGGATACTCTGGAAACACCATATATTTT.